A selection of T cell receptor beta chains follows, all from one sample in a study of regulatory T cells in long-lasting Graves disease. TCRdb recomputed calls from the multiplex PCR reads with MiXCR, one row per CDR3 protein. Of over 650,000 distinct CDR3 sequences in the sample, 25% to 30% were seen once. This sample comprised peripheral blood mononuclear cells (PBMCs), obtained when the disease was refractory, from a patient treated with antithyroid drugs. These TCRs come from a female donor with Graves disease. The CDR3 runs from the conserved cysteine through the conserved F or W. Fields, in order: J gene, clone size, D gene, V gene, CDR3 DNA, CDR3 protein. D genes are given only for firm matches. Only part of the rows carry a size: once, few, many, or a class if the clone is expanded.

TRBJ2-7	NA	NA	TRBV14	TGTGCCAGCAGCAGTGTTCCGTCGAAGGCCTACGAGCAGTACTTC	CASSSVPSKAYEQYF
TRBJ2-5	few	NA	TRBV19	TGTGCCAGTAGTATAGTTGGCGGGTTTGTGGAGACCCAGTACTTC	CASSIVGGFVETQYF
TRBJ1-2	once	NA	TRBV6-1	TGCGCCAGCAGTGACCGTTTGATAGGAGGCTACACCTTC	CASSDRLIGGYTF
TRBJ1-5	NA	TRBD1	TRBV19	TGTGCCAGTAGTATGGACAGGGTCCAGCCCCAGCATTTT	CASSMDRVQPQHF
TRBJ2-2	many	NA	TRBV27	TGTGCCAGCAGTTTATCGGGTGGTACCGGGGAGCTGTTTTTT	CASSLSGGTGELFF
TRBJ1-5	NA	NA	TRBV6-1	TGTGCCAGCACCCAGCGGGGAAGCAATCAGCCCCAGCATTTT	CASTQRGSNQPQHF
TRBJ2-5	once	NA	TRBV7-6	TGTGCCAGCAGCCCAATGAGGGAGTCCCAAGAGACCCAGTACTTC	CASSPMRESQETQYF
TRBJ1-1	NA	NA	TRBV9	TGTGCCAGCAGTCCTCCCCACGTGGGAGCTGAAGCTTTCTTT	CASSPPHVGAEAFF
TRBJ1-4	many	NA	TRBV10-2	TGCGCCAGCAGTACCGATTCGTGGCGAAGAGGTGAAAAACTGTTTTTT	CASSTDSWRRGEKLFF
TRBJ2-7	NA	TRBD2	TRBV12-5	TGTGCTAGTGGTTTGGTACTGGCTAGCGGTGATTCTCTTTACGAGCAGTACTTC	CASGLVLASGDSLYEQYF
TRBJ1-5	NA	NA	TRBV3-1	TGTGCCAGCAGCCAAGCAGTGAATAGCAATCAGCCCCAGCATTTT	CASSQAVNSNQPQHF
TRBJ1-1	many	TRBD1	TRBV6-1	TGTGCCAGCAGTGAGAGACAGGGGGCTGGCAACACTGAAGCTTTCTTT	CASSERQGAGNTEAFF
TRBJ2-3	NA	TRBD2	TRBV20-1	TGCAGTGCTAGACAGCTAGCGGGAGGCACAGGTACGCAGTATTTT	CSARQLAGGTGTQYF
TRBJ2-7	many	TRBD1	TRBV6-1	TGTGCCAGCACTTGGACAGGGGTGTACGAGCAGTACTTC	CASTWTGVYEQYF
TRBJ1-5	few	NA	TRBV19	TGTGCCAGTAGTCGTAGGGGCGACAATCAGCCCCAGCATTTT	CASSRRGDNQPQHF
TRBJ2-2	NA	TRBD2	TRBV20-1	TGCAGTGCACTAATAGCGGGAGGGCATCACACCGGGGAGCTGTTTTTT	CSALIAGGHHTGELFF
TRBJ1-2	few	NA	TRBV20-1	TGCAGTGCTAGGAGAGGCCAAGCGGGTGGCTACACCTTC	CSARRGQAGGYTF
TRBJ1-1	few	NA	TRBV29-1	TGCAGCGTTGAAGCGTTAGGACAAGGTCTAATGAACACTGAAGCTTTCTTT	CSVEALGQGLMNTEAFF
TRBJ2-7	NA	TRBD2	TRBV3-1	TGTGCCAGCAGCTCGCCTAGCGGGAGCCCCTACGAGCAGTACTTC	CASSSPSGSPYEQYF
TRBJ1-6	NA	NA	TRBV9	TGTGCCAGCGCGGGGGGGAGCTCCTATAATTCACCCCTCCACTTT	CASAGGSSYNSPLHF